The subject of this entry is one T cell receptor (beta chain). The data derive from a study of blood T cell repertoires in COVID-19. TCRdb's copy holds only in-frame clones and misses some; the assay was immunoSEQ multiplex PCR. The sample has approximately 210,000 clones, around 89% seen once; the top ten hold approximately 7.6%. V was clipped by 3 bases and J by 3 bases, with 6 bases between them. The CDR3 sequence is 14 residues long. Germline V gene data show CDR1 as PRHDT and CDR2 as FYEKMQ (reference sequence). Cohort 3 donors counted as recovered after two negative PCRs, clearance, or resolved symptoms.

The sequenced sample consisted of PBMCs or T cells enriched from blood (not recorded which). The V call is TRBV13, the J call TRBJ1-6, with D uncertain. The sequence was collected from a woman aged 18-30 years who had recovered from COVID-19. CDR3 coding DNA: TGTGCCAGCAGCTTCCGGGACTATAATTCACCCCTCCACTTT. Translated, it gives CASSFRDYNSPLHF. The full variable domain, with the rest looked up from reference TRBV13 and TRBJ1-6, is AAGVIQSPRHLIKEKRETATLKCYPIPRHDTVYWYQQGPGQDPQFLISFYEKMQSDKGSIPDRFSAQQFSDYHSELNMSSLELGDSALYFCASSFRDYNSPLHFGNGTRLTVT.